The sequence of this T cell receptor beta chain was determined in a study of a mutant IDH1 vaccine in newly diagnosed glioma. Turning to the study itself: Vaccination began 4-6 weeks post radiotherapy alone, or with temozolomide cycles.

Germline loops: CDR1 MNHNY, CDR2 SVGAGI (reference sequence). The CDR3 is 16 amino acids. With V trimmed by 5 bases and J by 2 bases, 8 bases remained unmatched. Time point reported: week 47, end of study. Mutant IDH1 20-mer peptide, at 300 ug, made up each vaccine dose, with topical imiquimod. This clone was seen only once. Its matching antigen is unknown. Assay: immunoSEQ multiplex PCR; the TCRdb copy retains only in-frame clones and omits some. The sample holds approximately 50,000 clones, under 85% seen once. This TCR came from a woman in her 50s with glioma. The chain joins TRBV6-6 to TRBJ2-3; TRBD1 agrees at 9 bases. The material sequenced was PBMCs, taken from a glioma patient whose treatment included an IDH1 peptide vaccine. Here the CDR3 DNA reads TGTGCCAGCAGTCCTGGGGACAGGGCCGACACAGATACGCAGTATTTT. Translated, it gives CASSPGDRADTDTQYF.